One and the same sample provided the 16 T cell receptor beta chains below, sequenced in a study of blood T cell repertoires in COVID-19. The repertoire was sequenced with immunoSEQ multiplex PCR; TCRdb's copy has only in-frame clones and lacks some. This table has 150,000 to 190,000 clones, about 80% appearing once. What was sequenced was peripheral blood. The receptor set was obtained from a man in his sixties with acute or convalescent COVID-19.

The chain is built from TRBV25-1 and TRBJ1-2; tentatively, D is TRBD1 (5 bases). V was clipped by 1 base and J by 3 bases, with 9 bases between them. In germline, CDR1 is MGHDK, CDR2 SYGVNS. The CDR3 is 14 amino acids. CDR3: CASSESGRHYGYTF. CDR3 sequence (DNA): TGTGCCAGCAGTGAATCAGGGCGGCACTATGGCTACACCTTC.

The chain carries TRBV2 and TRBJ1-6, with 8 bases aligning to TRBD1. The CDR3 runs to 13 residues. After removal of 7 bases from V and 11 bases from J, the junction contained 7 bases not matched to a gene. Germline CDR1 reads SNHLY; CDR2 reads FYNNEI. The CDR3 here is CASTGQGRPPLHF. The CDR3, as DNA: TGTGCCAGCACCGGACAGGGTAGGCCACCCCTCCACTTT. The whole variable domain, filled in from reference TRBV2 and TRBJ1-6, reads EPEVTQTPSHQVTQMGQEVILRCVPISNHLYFYWYRQILGQKVEFLVSFYNNEISEKSEIFDDQFSVERPDGSNFTLKIRSTKLEDSAMYFCASTGQGRPPLHFGNGTRLTVT.

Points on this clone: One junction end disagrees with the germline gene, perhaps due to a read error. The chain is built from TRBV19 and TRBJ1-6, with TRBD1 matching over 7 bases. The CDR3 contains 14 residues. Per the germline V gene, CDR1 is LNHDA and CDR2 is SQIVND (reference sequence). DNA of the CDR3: TGTGCCGCCAACCCGGGACAGCCGGATTCCCCCCTCCACTTT. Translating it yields CAANPGQPDSPLHF.

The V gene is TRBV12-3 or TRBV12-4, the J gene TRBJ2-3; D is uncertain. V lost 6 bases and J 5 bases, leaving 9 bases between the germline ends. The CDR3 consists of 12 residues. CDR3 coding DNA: TGTGCCAGCAGCCCGGGTGGAGATACGCAGTATTTT. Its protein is CASSPGGDTQYF.

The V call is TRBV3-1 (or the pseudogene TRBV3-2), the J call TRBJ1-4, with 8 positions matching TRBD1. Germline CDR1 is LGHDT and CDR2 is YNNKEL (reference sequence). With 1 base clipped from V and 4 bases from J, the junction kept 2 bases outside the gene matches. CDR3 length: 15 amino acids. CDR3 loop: CASSQGGQVNEKLFF. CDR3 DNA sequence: TGTGCCAGCAGCCAAGGGGGACAGGTTAATGAAAAACTGTTTTTT.

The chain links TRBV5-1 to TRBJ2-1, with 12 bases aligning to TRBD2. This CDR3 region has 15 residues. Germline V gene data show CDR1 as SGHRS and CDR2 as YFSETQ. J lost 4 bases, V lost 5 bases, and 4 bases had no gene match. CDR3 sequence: CASRQTSGGYNEQFF. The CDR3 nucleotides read TGCGCCAGCAGGCAAACTAGCGGGGGGTACAATGAGCAGTTCTTC.

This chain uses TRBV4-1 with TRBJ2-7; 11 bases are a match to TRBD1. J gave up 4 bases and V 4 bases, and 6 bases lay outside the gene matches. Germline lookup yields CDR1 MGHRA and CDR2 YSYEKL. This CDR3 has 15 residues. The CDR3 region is CASSLRTGGRYEQYF. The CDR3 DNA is TGCGCCAGCAGCCTTCGGACAGGGGGCAGATACGAGCAGTACTTC.

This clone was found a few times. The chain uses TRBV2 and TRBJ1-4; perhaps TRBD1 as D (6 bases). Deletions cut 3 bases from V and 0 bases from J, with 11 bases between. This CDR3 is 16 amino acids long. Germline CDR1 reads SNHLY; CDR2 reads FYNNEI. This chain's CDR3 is CASSEYRVATNEKLFF. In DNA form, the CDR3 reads TGTGCCAGCAGTGAGTACAGGGTCGCAACTAATGAAAAACTGTTTTTT.

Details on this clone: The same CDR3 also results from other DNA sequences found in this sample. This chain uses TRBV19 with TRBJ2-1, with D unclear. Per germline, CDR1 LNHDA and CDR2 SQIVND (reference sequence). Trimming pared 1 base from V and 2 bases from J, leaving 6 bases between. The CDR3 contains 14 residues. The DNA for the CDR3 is TGTGCCAGTAGTATAGGACTGGCCTACAATGAGCAGTTCTTC. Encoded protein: CASSIGLAYNEQFF. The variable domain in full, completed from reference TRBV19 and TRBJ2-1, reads DGGITQSPKYLFRKEGQNVTLSCEQNLNHDAMYWYRQDPGQGLRLIYYSQIVNDFQKGDIAEGYSVSREKKESFPLTVTSAQKNPTAFYLCASSIGLAYNEQFFGPGTRLTVL.

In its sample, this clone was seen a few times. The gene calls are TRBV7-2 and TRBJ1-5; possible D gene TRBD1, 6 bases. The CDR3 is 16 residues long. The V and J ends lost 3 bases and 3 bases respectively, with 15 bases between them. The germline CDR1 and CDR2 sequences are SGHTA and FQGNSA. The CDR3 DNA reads TGTGCCAGCAGCTTCGGTGGCGCAGGGGTCAATCAGCCCCAGCATTTT. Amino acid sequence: CASSFGGAGVNQPQHF.

The CDR3 coding sequence is TGTGCCAGCAGGGACGCCGGGACAGGGGGCGGCGAGCAGTACTTC. Translation: CASRDAGTGGGEQYF. The chain carries TRBV7-9 and TRBJ2-7; 12 bases line up with TRBD1. This CDR3 spans 15 amino acids. The germline V gene has CDR1 SEHNR and CDR2 FQNEAQ (reference sequence). With 6 bases clipped from V and 6 bases from J, the junction kept 9 bases outside the gene matches. The variable domain in full, completed from reference TRBV7-9 and TRBJ2-7, reads DTGVSQNPRHKITKRGQNVTFRCDPISEHNRLYWYRQTLGQGPEFLTYFQNEAQLEKSRLLSDRFSAERPKGSFSTLEIQRTEQGDSAMYLCASRDAGTGGGEQYFGPGTRLTVT.

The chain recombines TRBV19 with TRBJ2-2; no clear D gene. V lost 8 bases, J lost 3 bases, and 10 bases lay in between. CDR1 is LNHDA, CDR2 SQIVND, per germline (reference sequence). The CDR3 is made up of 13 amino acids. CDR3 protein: CASAARDTGELFF. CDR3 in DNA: TGTGCCAGTGCCGCGCGTGACACCGGGGAGCTGTTTTTT.

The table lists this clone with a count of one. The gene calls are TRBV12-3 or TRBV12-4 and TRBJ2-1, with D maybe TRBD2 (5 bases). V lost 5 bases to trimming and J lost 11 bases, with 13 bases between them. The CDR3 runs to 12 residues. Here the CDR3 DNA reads TGTGCCAGCAGTCGGGGTGTCCCGCAGCAGTTCTTC. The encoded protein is CASSRGVPQQFF.

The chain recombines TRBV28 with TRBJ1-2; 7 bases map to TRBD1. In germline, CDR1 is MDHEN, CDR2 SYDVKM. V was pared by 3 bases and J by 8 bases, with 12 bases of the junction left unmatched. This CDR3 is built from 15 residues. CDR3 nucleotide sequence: TGTGCCAGCAGTTTCGGGCGGGCCAGGGGGGTAGGCTACACCTTC. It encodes CASSFGRARGVGYTF.

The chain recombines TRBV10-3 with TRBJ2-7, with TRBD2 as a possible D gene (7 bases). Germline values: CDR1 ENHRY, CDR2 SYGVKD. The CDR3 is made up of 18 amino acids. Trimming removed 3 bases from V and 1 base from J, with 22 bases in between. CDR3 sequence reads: CAISDSGRGASSSYEQYF. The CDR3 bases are TGTGCCATCAGTGATTCGGGACGGGGGGCCTCCTCATCCTACGAGCAGTACTTC.

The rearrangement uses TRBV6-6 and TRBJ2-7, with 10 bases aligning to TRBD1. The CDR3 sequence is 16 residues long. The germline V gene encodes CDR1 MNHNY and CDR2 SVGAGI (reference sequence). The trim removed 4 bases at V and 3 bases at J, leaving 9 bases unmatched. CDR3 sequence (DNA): TGTGCCAGCAGTTCGGATCCGACAGGGGGCAGCTACGAGCAGTACTTC. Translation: CASSSDPTGGSYEQYF.